The T cell receptor (beta chain) under discussion was sequenced for a study of T cell changes during pregnancy in multiple sclerosis. The data were produced by immunoSEQ multiplex PCR, yet TCRdb's version contains in-frame clones alone and is incomplete. This sample carries tens of thousands of clones, 90% to 95% of them seen once, and the ten largest clones take approximately 0.73%. This clone has only one observation. V shed 6 bases and J shed 5 bases, with 22 bases lying between them. The germline CDR1 and CDR2 sequences are MDHEN and SYDVKM. The CDR3 loop spans 16 amino acids. This receptor was taken from a female donor with multiple sclerosis, enrolled in a pregnancy study. The sequences come from CD4+ T cells from peripheral blood mononuclear cells, collected before pregnancy. The V call is TRBV28, the J call TRBJ2-5; maybe TRBD2 (5 bases). CDR3 nucleotides: TGTGCCAGCAGCGCCATCTCAGTCGGGGTAGGGGAGACCCAGTACTTC. It codes for CASSAISVGVGETQYF.